A selection of T cell receptor beta chains follows, all from one sample in a study of CD8+ T cells in alopecia areata. Profiled with immunoSEQ multiplex PCR; TCRdb holds only in-frame clones, not every one. Of 65,000 to 100,000 clones listed, approximately 50% are singletons. Sequenced sample: NKG2D-high CD8+ T cells sorted from blood. The origin of the receptors is a human donor with alopecia areata. The CDR3 runs from the conserved cysteine through the conserved F or W. The order of the fields is CDR3 DNA, CDR3 protein, J gene, D gene, V gene, clone size. D genes are given only for firm matches. The size field is filled for only some rows; it gives once, few, many or a size class.

CDR3 DNA: TGCGCCAGCAGCTTGCGGGGAGGAAGTGATGAGCAGTTCTTC; CDR3 protein: CASSLRGGSDEQFF; J gene: TRBJ2-1; D gene: .; V gene: TRBV5-1; clone size: once
CDR3 DNA: TGTGCCAGCAGTACCTGGACAGGGGGTTCCTACGAGCAGTACTTC; CDR3 protein: CASSTWTGGSYEQYF; J gene: TRBJ2-7; D gene: TRBD1; V gene: TRBV28; clone size: few
CDR3 DNA: TGTGCCTGGAGTTTTGGATCGAACACTGAAGCTTTCTTT; CDR3 protein: CAWSFGSNTEAFF; J gene: TRBJ1-1; D gene: .; V gene: TRBV30; clone size: .
CDR3 DNA: TGCAGCGTTGATAGGGAGGGGAATGAGCAGTTCTTC; CDR3 protein: CSVDREGNEQFF; J gene: TRBJ2-1; D gene: TRBD2; V gene: TRBV29-1; clone size: few
CDR3 DNA: TGCGCCAGCAGCCAATCCGACAGGACCTACGAGCAGTACTTC; CDR3 protein: CASSQSDRTYEQYF; J gene: TRBJ2-7; D gene: .; V gene: TRBV4-1; clone size: .
CDR3 DNA: TGTGCCAGCAGCCCCCAGGGCTCATACAATGAGCAGTTCTTC; CDR3 protein: CASSPQGSYNEQFF; J gene: TRBJ2-1; D gene: .; V gene: TRBV25-1; clone size: .
CDR3 DNA: TGTGCCAGCAGCTTAGAGTCAGGGGGGACGGAGGCTATCGCGGAGCAGTACTTC; CDR3 protein: CASSLESGGTEAIAEQYF; J gene: TRBJ2-7; D gene: .; V gene: TRBV11-2; clone size: .
CDR3 DNA: TGTGCCAGTAGTATAGACCTATACAATGAGCAGTTCTTC; CDR3 protein: CASSIDLYNEQFF; J gene: TRBJ2-1; D gene: .; V gene: TRBV19; clone size: few
CDR3 DNA: TGCGCCAGCAGCCAGGAAAGGGCGGACAACGAGCAGTACTTC; CDR3 protein: CASSQERADNEQYF; J gene: TRBJ2-7; D gene: .; V gene: TRBV4-1; clone size: .
CDR3 DNA: TGCAGCGTCAATGAGGGAACGGGGGAGTACTTC; CDR3 protein: CSVNEGTGEYF; J gene: TRBJ2-7; D gene: .; V gene: TRBV29-1; clone size: few
CDR3 DNA: TGTGCCAGCAGCGCACAAGGGCAGGGGGTCGAGCAGTACTTC; CDR3 protein: CASSAQGQGVEQYF; J gene: TRBJ2-7; D gene: TRBD1; V gene: TRBV9; clone size: .
CDR3 DNA: TGTGCCAGCAGTACCCCGACTAGCGGGTACGAGCAGTACTTC; CDR3 protein: CASSTPTSGYEQYF; J gene: TRBJ2-7; D gene: TRBD2; V gene: TRBV27; clone size: .
CDR3 DNA: TGTGCCAGCAGCTTAACCGACAGGGATGCGTACTTC; CDR3 protein: CASSLTDRDAYF; J gene: TRBJ2-5; D gene: TRBD1; V gene: TRBV7-2; clone size: .
CDR3 DNA: TGTGCCAGCAGTTTAAGTCTCTATGGGGAGGAGTTCTTC; CDR3 protein: CASSLSLYGEEFF; J gene: TRBJ2-1; D gene: .; V gene: TRBV27; clone size: .
CDR3 DNA: TGTGCCAGCAGTTTAGCGGGAGCCGGGGAGCTGTTTTTT; CDR3 protein: CASSLAGAGELFF; J gene: TRBJ2-2; D gene: TRBD2; V gene: TRBV28; clone size: .